This TCR beta chain was identified during a study of T-cell reconstitution after alpha-beta-depleted transplantation in children. Preparation of the TCRbeta library was carried out with unique molecular identifiers. MiXCR was run by TCRdb on the PCR reads, yielding one entry per CDR3 protein. The data contain 97,000 or so distinct CDR3 sequences, approximately 8% of them singletons. Per the germline V gene, CDR1 is LGHDT and CDR2 is YNNKEL (reference sequence). The CDR3 sequence is 13 residues long. Trimming removed 1 base from V and 7 bases from J, with 5 bases in between. There are many counts of this clonotype.

The origin of this receptor is a boy between 2 and 10 years old with acute lymphoblastic leukemia, due to receive a stem cell transplant. This sample comprised PBMCs, obtained before TCRalphabeta/CD19-depleted stem cell transplant. The rearrangement links TRBV3-1 to TRBJ1-6; a weak D match, TRBD1 (5 bases). The CDR3 sequence: CASSQGQNSPLHF. DNA of the CDR3: TGTGCCAGCAGCCAAGGACAGAATTCACCCCTCCACTTT.